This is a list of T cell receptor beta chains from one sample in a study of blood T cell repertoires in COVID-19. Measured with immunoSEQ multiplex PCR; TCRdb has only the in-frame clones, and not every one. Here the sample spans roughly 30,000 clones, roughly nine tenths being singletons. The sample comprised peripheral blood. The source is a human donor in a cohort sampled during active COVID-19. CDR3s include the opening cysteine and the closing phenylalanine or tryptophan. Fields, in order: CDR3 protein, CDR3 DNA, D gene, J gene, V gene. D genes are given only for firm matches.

CASSQPGTASGNTIYF | TGTGCCAGCAGTCAACCCGGGACAGCCTCTGGAAACACCATATATTTT | TRBD1 | TRBJ1-3 | TRBV6-6
CASSPPGRAVSGNTIYF | TGTGCCAGCAGCCCGCCGGGGAGGGCCGTCTCTGGAAACACCATATATTTT | - | TRBJ1-3 | TRBV3-1/TRBV3-2
CASSNGLWGTDTQYF | TGTGCCAGCAGTAACGGACTCTGGGGCACAGATACGCAGTATTTT | - | TRBJ2-3 | TRBV6-5
CASSSLVGTQYF | TGTGCCAGCAGCTCACTAGTGGGGACCCAGTACTTC | - | TRBJ2-5 | TRBV27
CASSYRHKSTDTQYF | TGTGCCAGCAGTTACCGCCACAAGAGCACAGATACGCAGTATTTT | - | TRBJ2-3 | TRBV6-6
CASSMANRGTTGELFF | TGTGCCAGTAGTATGGCAAACAGGGGAACCACCGGGGAGCTGTTTTTT | TRBD1 | TRBJ2-2 | TRBV19
CASSLQSNEKLFF | TGTGCCAGCAGCCTTCAGTCTAATGAAAAACTGTTTTTT | - | TRBJ1-4 | TRBV2
CASSWEGGGNTEAFF | TGTGCCAGCAGCTGGGAGGGAGGGGGGAACACTGAAGCTTTCTTT | - | TRBJ1-1 | TRBV27
CSVGTGVPYEQYF | TGCAGCGTGGGCACAGGGGTCCCCTACGAGCAGTACTTC | TRBD1 | TRBJ2-7 | TRBV29-1
CASRETIPNTGELFF | TGCGCCAGCAGGGAAACTATACCGAACACCGGGGAGCTGTTTTTT | - | TRBJ2-2 | TRBV5-1
CAGTDSGGNYGYTF | TGTGCCGGGACTGACTCTGGCGGGAACTATGGCTACACCTTC | - | TRBJ1-2 | TRBV7-9
CASSFTPRGGTDTQYF | TGTGCCAGCAGCTTTACCCCCAGGGGGGGCACAGATACGCAGTATTTT | - | TRBJ2-3 | TRBV5-4
CASVPSSRSTDTQYF | TGTGCCAGCGTCCCCTCAAGTAGAAGCACAGATACGCAGTATTTT | - | TRBJ2-3 | TRBV6-6
CASRGLAGGGETQYF | TGTGCCAGCAGGGGACTAGCGGGAGGGGGAGAGACCCAGTACTTC | TRBD2 | TRBJ2-5 | TRBV2